This T cell receptor (beta chain) is from a study of chemoradiotherapy in HPV16-positive cancers. CDR3 length: 16 residues. V was shortened by 6 bases and J by 0 bases, with 15 bases between the two germline ends. The germline gives CDR1 LNHDA, CDR2 SQIVND (reference sequence). Generated by immunoSEQ multiplex PCR, the TCRdb table keeps only in-frame clones and is missing some. In the table there are 17,000 or so clones, about 73% of which are singletons. This chain connects TRBV19 to TRBJ1-5; D uncertain. The sequence derives from a human donor with HPV-associated anogenital cancer. The material sequenced was tumor tissue, taken from a patient who underwent chemoradiotherapy. The CDR3 loop is CASRGVAGYSNQPQHF. CDR3 nucleotide sequence: TGTGCCAGTAGGGGCGTAGCGGGATATAGCAATCAGCCCCAGCATTTT.